One sample yielded the 15 T cell receptor beta chains listed below, sequenced in a study of T cells in Graves' hyperthyroidism and ophthalmopathy. Using RNA transcripts as the source, TCR beta CDR3 regions were amplified. The TCR CDR3 first-round RT-PCR relied on the HTBI primer set. TCRdb called the multiplex PCR reads again in MiXCR, with one record for every CDR3 protein. The sample consists of approximately 600,000 distinct CDR3 sequences, around 21% of them appearing once. Sequences were obtained from blood. The source of these receptors is a man aged 25-45 years with Graves' ophthalmopathy.

This clonotype came up a few times. This chain connects TRBV19 to TRBJ2-6; a possible D gene is TRBD2 (6 bases). The CDR3 totals 15 residues. CDR1 is LNHDA and CDR2 is SQIVND in the germline V gene (reference sequence). Deletions cut 6 bases from V and 0 bases from J, with 9 bases between. The CDR3 spells CASRRGSSGANVLTF. The CDR3 region has the DNA TGTGCCAGTAGGCGGGGATCCTCTGGGGCCAACGTCCTGACTTTC.

The rearrangement joins TRBV6-1 to TRBJ2-1; the match to TRBD2 covers 10 bases. The length of the CDR3 is 15 residues. The ends lost 5 bases at V and 6 bases at J; junction bases unmatched: 7. CDR1 is MNHNS, CDR2 SASEGT, per germline. The CDR3 nucleotides read TGTGCCAGCAGTTCCCTAGCGGGAGTTCGCAATGAGCAGTTCTTC. It yields the protein CASSSLAGVRNEQFF.

J is TRBJ2-2 and V is TRBV15, with TRBD2 matching 8 bases. There are 17 residues in the CDR3. The V and J ends lost 4 bases and 0 bases, in that order; junction bases with no gene match: 7. Germline lookup yields CDR1 LNHNV and CDR2 YYDKDF (reference sequence). In DNA, the CDR3 is TGTGCCACCAGCAAGGGGACTAGTAGTACGAACACCGGGGAGCTGTTTTTT. Its translation is CATSKGTSSTNTGELFF.

The CDR3 coding sequence is TGCGCCAGCAGCCAAGATCGGCAGGGATCGGGGGAGACCCAGTACTTC. Translated: CASSQDRQGSGETQYF. The chain has TRBV4-1 and TRBJ2-5; D is perhaps TRBD1 or TRBD2 (5 bases each). Trimming stripped 0 bases from V and 5 bases from J, with 16 bases between. Germline CDR1 MGHRA, CDR2 YSYEKL. The CDR3 loop spans 16 amino acids.

This clonotype was observed a handful of times. The V gene is TRBV4-2, the J gene TRBJ2-1; 9 bases agree with TRBD2. J lost 9 bases, V lost 4 bases, and 13 bases had no gene match. This CDR3 contains 16 residues. CDR1 LGHNA and CDR2 YNFKEQ come from the germline V gene. In nucleotides, the CDR3 is TGTGCCAGCAGCCTAAAGAAACCTCGAGCGGGGGGTGAGCAGTTCTTC. The encoded protein is CASSLKKPRAGGEQFF.

The chain has TRBV24-1 and TRBJ2-7; 9 bases fit TRBD2. CDR3 length: 15 amino acids. Per germline, CDR1 KGHDR and CDR2 SFDVKD. The junction had 3 bases not matched to a gene; V was cut back by 4 bases and J by 0 bases. The CDR3 coding sequence is TGTGCCACCAGTGACCCGACTAGCGGCTCCTACGAGCAGTACTTC. It encodes CATSDPTSGSYEQYF.

This clonotype has more than one count but fewer than ten. J is TRBJ2-1 and V is TRBV14; 7 bases fit TRBD1. V shed 2 bases and J 10 bases; nucleotides not matched to a gene: 2. CDR1 is SGHDN, CDR2 FVKESK, per germline. The CDR3 has 12 residues. The CDR3 coding sequence is TGTGCCAGCAGCCAAACGGGACAGGAGCAGTTCTTC. Amino acids: CASSQTGQEQFF.

This clonotype occurred many times. The V call is TRBV3-1, the J call TRBJ2-7; D is unresolved. V lost 0 bases and J lost 5, with 2 bases in between. The CDR3 loop spans 11 amino acids. Germline V gene data show CDR1 as LGHDT and CDR2 as YNNKEL (reference sequence). CDR3: CASSQENEQYF. In DNA form, the CDR3 reads TGTGCCAGCAGCCAAGAAAACGAGCAGTACTTC.

The sample holds many counts of this clonotype. J is TRBJ2-7 and V is TRBV12-3 or TRBV12-4; 9 bases match TRBD2. The CDR3 is 15 amino acids. The V and J ends lost 3 bases and 7 bases, in that order; junction bases with no gene match: 10. The CDR3 region has the DNA TGTGCCAGCAGTTTCATAGCGGGAGCAGGAGGAGAGCAGTACTTC. The encoded protein is CASSFIAGAGGEQYF.

The V and J genes are TRBV28 and TRBJ2-3; D is possibly TRBD1 or TRBD2 (5 bases each). The CDR3 is made up of 14 amino acids. CDR1 MDHEN and CDR2 SYDVKM come from the germline V gene. Trimming cost V 6 bases and J 1 base, with 11 bases left between them. The CDR3 nucleotides read TGTGCCAGCAGGGCCGGGACGCGCACAGATACGCAGTATTTT. It yields the protein CASRAGTRTDTQYF.

This clonotype was found a few times. The junction and the germline gene differ at one end; a read error may be behind it. The CDR3, as DNA: TGTGCCGGCAGCTTGAAACTAGCGGAGGATACGCAGTATTTT. This gives the protein CAGSLKLAEDTQYF. The chain joins TRBV5-4 to TRBJ2-3; 8 nucleotides align to TRBD2. The length of the CDR3 is 14 residues. The germline CDR1 and CDR2 sequences are SGHNT and YYREEE (reference sequence).

This clonotype appeared a few times. DNA for the CDR3: TGTGCCAGCAGCCCGGAATCGTATACGCAGTATTTT. It encodes CASSPESYTQYF. The rearrangement uses TRBV7-9 and TRBJ2-3; unclear D gene. This CDR3 has 12 residues. V lost 5 bases and J 7 bases, leaving 10 bases between the germline ends. The germline gives CDR1 SEHNR, CDR2 FQNEAQ (reference sequence).

This clonotype was seen ten or more times. The chain is built from TRBV12-3 or TRBV12-4 and TRBJ1-1; TRBD1 is a possible D gene (5 bases). V was clipped by 3 bases and J by 10 bases, with 9 bases between them. CDR3 length: 11 residues. CDR3 sequence reads: CASSLAGVAFF. DNA for the CDR3: TGTGCCAGCAGTTTGGCGGGGGTAGCTTTCTTT.

This clonotype was recorded at least ten times. The chain carries TRBV5-1 and TRBJ2-7, with 8 bases that match TRBD1. V trimming: 4 bases; J trimming: 4 bases; junction bases outside the gene matches: 4. Germline lookup yields CDR1 SGHRS and CDR2 YFSETQ. CDR3 size: 13 residues. The CDR3 is CASSEGTGYEQYF. CDR3 coding DNA: TGCGCCAGCAGCGAGGGGACAGGTTACGAGCAGTACTTC.

The gene calls are TRBV5-1 and TRBJ2-1; TRBD2 matches 8 bases. CDR3 size: 15 residues. Per the germline V gene, CDR1 is SGHRS and CDR2 is YFSETQ. J lost 4 bases, V lost 9 bases, and 12 bases had no gene match. The CDR3 DNA reads TGCGCCACGAGACTAGCGCTTACACTTTACAATGAGCAGTTCTTC. Translation: CATRLALTLYNEQFF.